The 13 T cell receptor beta chains below come from one sample, sequenced in a study of blood T cell repertoires in COVID-19. Data came from immunoSEQ multiplex PCR; TCRdb stores just in-frame clones and leaves some out. The sample contains 300,000 to 350,000 clones, 80% to 90% of which appear only once. The sample taken for sequencing was PBMCs or T cells enriched from blood (not recorded which). The receptors were sampled from a man younger than 45 who had recovered from COVID-19.

This chain connects TRBV25-1 to TRBJ1-1; tentative D call: TRBD1 (5 bases). Germline lookup yields CDR1 MGHDK and CDR2 SYGVNS. The CDR3 totals 17 residues. V shed 4 bases and J shed 3 bases, with 21 bases lying between them. The CDR3, as DNA: TGTGCCAGCAGTGCTGGGGGATGGGGAGGTTTAGACACTGAAGCTTTCTTT. Its translation is CASSAGGWGGLDTEAFF. Using reference TRBV25-1 and TRBJ1-1 for the parts outside the CDR3, the full variable domain is EADIYQTPRYLVIGTGKKITLECSQTMGHDKMYWYQQDPGMELHLIHYSYGVNSTEKGDLSSESTVSRIRTEHFPLTLESARPSHTSQYLCASSAGGWGGLDTEAFFGQGTRLTVV.

The sample holds one count of this clone. The genes are TRBV2 and TRBJ2-7; 9 bases are shared with TRBD1. Trimming removed 8 bases from V and 5 bases from J; junction bases left unmatched: 10. Per germline, CDR1 SNHLY and CDR2 FYNNEI. CDR3 length: 14 residues. CDR3 amino acids: CASVRDRVVHEQYF. Here the CDR3 DNA reads TGTGCCAGCGTCCGGGACAGGGTGGTTCACGAGCAGTACTTC. Drawing the rest from reference TRBV2 and TRBJ2-7, the complete variable domain is EPEVTQTPSHQVTQMGQEVILRCVPISNHLYFYWYRQILGQKVEFLVSFYNNEISEKSEIFDDQFSVERPDGSNFTLKIRSTKLEDSAMYFCASVRDRVVHEQYFGPGTRLTVT.

The chain has TRBV13 and TRBJ1-1, with TRBD1 as a possible D gene (5 bases). CDR1 is PRHDT and CDR2 is FYEKMQ in the germline V gene (reference sequence). V lost 2 bases, J lost 3 bases, and 7 bases lay in between. The CDR3 loop spans 13 amino acids. The CDR3 DNA sequence: TGTGCCAGCAGCTTAACAGGCTACACTGAAGCTTTCTTT. This codes for CASSLTGYTEAFF. Drawing the rest from reference TRBV13 and TRBJ1-1, the complete variable domain is AAGVIQSPRHLIKEKRETATLKCYPIPRHDTVYWYQQGPGQDPQFLISFYEKMQSDKGSIPDRFSAQQFSDYHSELNMSSLELGDSALYFCASSLTGYTEAFFGQGTRLTVV.

This clone was seen repeatedly, ten times or more. V is TRBV7-2 and J is TRBJ1-5; D unclear. The CDR3 extends over 13 amino acids. CDR1 and CDR2 from the germline V gene are SGHTA and FQGNSA. Trimming removed 4 bases at V and 6 bases at J, with 10 bases between. CDR3 DNA: TGTGCCAGCAGCTCTCGGGGAGGTCAGCCCCAGCATTTT. Its protein is CASSSRGGQPQHF.

The chain couples TRBV11-2 to TRBJ1-2; 9 nucleotides agree with TRBD1. V dropped 5 bases and J dropped 6; count of bases not matched to a gene: 10. Germline lookup yields CDR1 SGHAT and CDR2 FQNNGV. The CDR3 is 15 residues long. The CDR3 loop is CASSLHLGQGHGYTF. CDR3 nucleotide sequence: TGTGCCAGCAGCCTCCATCTGGGACAGGGTCATGGCTACACCTTC.

The chain carries TRBV15 and TRBJ1-5; D ambiguous. This CDR3 region has 17 residues. Germline V lookup: CDR1 LNHNV, CDR2 YYDKDF (reference sequence). V was trimmed by 2 bases and J by 0 bases, leaving 14 bases between them. Written as DNA, the CDR3 is TGTGCCACCAGCAGATCGTTCCGAGGAGGTAGCAATCAGCCCCAGCATTTT. Amino acids: CATSRSFRGGSNQPQHF.

This chain links TRBV19 with TRBJ1-3; D remains unclear. Trimming left V 5 bases short and J 2 bases short, with 10 bases between. Germline CDR1 LNHDA, CDR2 SQIVND (reference sequence). The CDR3 sequence is 14 residues long. This CDR3 reads CASSAPGAGNTIYF. The CDR3 DNA follows: TGTGCCAGTAGTGCTCCAGGCGCTGGAAACACCATATATTTT.

The rearrangement uses TRBV9 and TRBJ2-7, with D maybe TRBD1 (5 bases). The germline V gene encodes CDR1 SGDLS and CDR2 YYNGEE. This CDR3 has 13 residues. Trimming removed 2 bases from V and 3 bases from J, with 9 bases in between. The CDR3 nucleotides are TGTGCCAGCAGCGTCGACAGCCGCTACGAGCAGTACTTC. Translated, it gives CASSVDSRYEQYF.

J is TRBJ2-5 and V is TRBV10-2; D uncertain. Germline CDR1 and CDR2: WSHSY and SAAADI. This CDR3 is 14 amino acids long. V was trimmed by 6 bases and J by 4 bases, leaving 15 bases between them. The CDR3 loop is CASSDQTTPETQYF. CDR3 nucleotides: TGCGCCAGCAGCGACCAGACAACCCCAGAGACCCAGTACTTC.

V usage is TRBV4-3 and J usage is TRBJ1-5, with D possibly being TRBD1 (5 bases). The CDR3 sequence is 14 residues long. Germline assignment: CDR1 LGHNA and CDR2 YSLEER. Between the trimmed V and J ends, which lost 4 bases and 7 bases, there was a span of 14 bases. CDR3 loop: CASSPGLTVQPQHF. In DNA form, the CDR3 reads TGCGCCAGCAGCCCCGGGCTGACAGTCCAGCCCCAGCATTTT.

V and J are TRBV19 and TRBJ1-2; D remains ambiguous. Between the trimmed V and J ends, which lost 1 base and 7 bases, there was a span of 13 bases. The CDR3 extends over 14 amino acids. CDR1 LNHDA and CDR2 SQIVND come from the germline V gene (reference sequence). CDR3 nucleotide sequence: TGTGCCAGTAGTATAGTTGGAGGTTTGGGTGGCTACACCTTC. Translation gives CASSIVGGLGGYTF.

This chain uses TRBV29-1 with TRBJ1-2; D ambiguous. V lost 6 bases and J 4 bases, leaving 9 bases between the germline ends. This CDR3 comprises 11 residues. Germline lookup yields CDR1 SQVTM and CDR2 ANQGSEA. The CDR3 loop reads CSVEDLYGYTF. Written as DNA, the CDR3 is TGCAGCGTGGAGGATCTCTATGGCTACACCTTC.

This chain links TRBV27 with TRBJ2-7, with 9 nucleotides matching TRBD1. There are 14 residues in the CDR3. Trimming at V came to 5 bases and at J to 1 base, leaving 3 bases not matched to a gene. CDR1 is MNHEY, CDR2 SMNVEV, per germline (reference sequence). DNA of the CDR3: TGTGCCAGCAGTCGACAGGGGGTATCCTACGAGCAGTACTTC. Encoded protein: CASSRQGVSYEQYF.